This TCR beta chain was sequenced in a study of blood T cell repertoires in COVID-19 (dated by TCRdb to the early 2020s). With respect to the entire study: Samples from collaborators originated in the United States, Italy and Spain and spanned both the acute and convalescent phases of COVID-19. The material from the prospective study consisted of cDNA or gDNA derived from T cells, B-cell-depleted T cells, or PBMCs. The samples were drawn from the first 160 participants of the ongoing ImmuneRACE study and from some 1,300 subjects provided by 6 global collaborators. Deeply sampled blood TCRbeta repertoires from subjects exposed to, actively infected with, or recovered from COVID-19 were included in the dataset. The repertoires were made available in a free public database intended to serve as a resource for research on the immune response to SARS-CoV-2. Sample metadata almost always included a de-identified subject ID, COVID-19 status, age in years and sex. Where HLA class I and class II types were available, the types were taken from metadata supplied by the sample provider, not from assay-based typing.

This clone was recorded once. Its antigen is still unknown. No clone much larger than this one lies a single base away; base qualities are absent. In Seattle, one collaborating source enrolled patients while the infection was active and tracked those patients longitudinally over the course of disease. The collaborating institutions used their own protocols to collect whole blood in K2EDTA tubes. For TCRbeta analysis, collaborator samples were shipped as frozen whole blood, as isolated PBMCs, or as DNA extracted from either sample type. Trimming takes 6 bases from V and 2 bases from J, and the germline ends sit 16 bases apart. As encoded in the germline V gene, CDR1 is ENHRY while CDR2 is SYGVKD. The CDR3 runs 15 amino acids, cysteine and phenylalanine included. The DNA shown is the 45-base CDR3, in frame from base 1. TCRbeta CDR3 regions were amplified from genomic DNA using the immunoSEQ Assay, a bias-controlled multiplex PCR. Turning to the authors' computational methods: The number of nucleated cells in each sample was estimated from the amplification of reference gene primers within the assay. To quantify the absolute abundance of each unique TCRbeta CDR3 rearrangement, sequence reads were collapsed and filtered. For each sample, productive Simpson clonality was calculated as the square root of Simpson's diversity index across productive rearrangements. TCRdb took this table from immuneACCESS and kept in-frame rearrangements with V and J called. Such tables lack part of the clones; where checked against another copy, unresolved V genes explain under half of the gap, and the rest is unexplained. V, J and clone size reflect that table, while D and trimming were determined from the DNA. The sample table shows a few hundred thousand clones, and roughly nine tenths are seen once. The ten largest clones represent around 10% of the sample.

General conclusions and limits of the study: The quantity of clinical and demographic metadata differed by source and by participant and was supplied without curation.

This clonotype originated in a woman in her 30s with COVID-19, enrolled during active disease. The chain was built from TRBV10-3 and TRBJ1-1, and the D gene may be TRBD1, 6 bases matching. Sequencing used peripheral blood. The CDR3 protein is CAIRDSGEGNTEAFF. The DNA sequence follows: TGTGCCATCAGGGATTCAGGGGAGGGTAACACTGAAGCTTTCTTT.